This TCR beta chain was sequenced during a study of shared clonotypes between healthy human individuals. Genomic DNA belonging to each subset was distributed in equal measure over several immunoSEQ plates. Original data processing: Filtering was not the same, since immunoSEQ gave junction-only sequences without quality scores. Clones were read by immunoSEQ multiplex PCR, and TCRdb kept only the in-frame ones, dropping some. D and trimming were read from the DNA, whereas the V and J calls and clone size are those reported in that table. The sample has over a million clones; approximately 80% are singletons. The CDR3 is 12 residues long. From germline, CDR1 is ENHRY and CDR2 SYGVKD. V shed 4 bases and J shed 6 bases, with 10 bases lying between them. The donors were all Caucasian adults (living in Nashville, Tennessee).

Sequences were obtained from memory CD4+ T cells from PBMCs. As for subset: CD45RA-negative fraction. This TCR was sampled from a man in his late teens or twenties in good health. Some clones in this sample may be carry-over from other donors' samples. The chain joins TRBV10-3 to TRBJ2-7; D is undetermined. The CDR3 spells CAISGPYSEQYF. CDR3 bases: TGTGCCATCAGTGGCCCATATTCCGAGCAGTACTTC.